This T cell receptor (beta chain) comes out of a study of T cells in Graves' hyperthyroidism and ophthalmopathy. Study outcomes and limitations: In blood, most of the thyroid clonotypes expanded above 0.001 were also present.

Patients counted as stable if ophthalmopathy did not develop within 18 months. These patients, aged 18 to 65, had recently diagnosed hyperthyroidism lasting under 2 months. This clonotype was observed at least ten times. The antigen is unknown. Amplified TCR beta CDR3 regions derived from RNA transcripts. The HTBI primer set was used in a first-round RT-PCR of the TCR CDR3. Using its own MiXCR run on the multiplex PCR reads, TCRdb lists one record per CDR3 protein. The table lists about 570,000 distinct CDR3 sequences, 14% of them singletons, with approximately 13% in the top ten. This sequence originates from a woman aged 40 to 50 with Graves' hyperthyroidism. Sequences were obtained from blood.

The CDR3 coding sequence is TGTGCTAGTGACCCCAGGGTCCACAATGAGCAGTTCTTC. Its translation: CASDPRVHNEQFF. The chain employs TRBV12-5 and TRBJ2-1, with D tentatively TRBD1 (5 bases). Trimming removed 7 bases at V and 5 bases at J, with 12 bases between. The germline V gene has CDR1 LGHNT and CDR2 FRNRAP. The CDR3 is made up of 13 amino acids.